These 24 T cell receptor beta chains were sequenced from one sample in a study of blood T cell repertoires in COVID-19. The table came from immunoSEQ multiplex PCR; TCRdb's copy has only in-frame clones and leaves some out. This sample has hundreds of thousands of clones; about 88% occur once, and the top ten carry about 1.6%. Sequencing input: PBMCs or T cells enriched from blood (not recorded which). The receptor set was obtained from a woman aged 45-60 years who had recovered from COVID-19.

The CDR3 reads CASSRVVIDTQYF. DNA of the CDR3: TGTGCCAGCAGCAGAGTGGTTATAGATACGCAGTATTTT. This chain links TRBV11-2 with TRBJ2-3, with unresolved D. The CDR3 runs 13 residues. Germline-derived CDR1 and CDR2 are SGHAT and FQNNGV. V was clipped by 5 bases and J by 5 bases, with 11 bases between them.

The rearrangement links TRBV4-1 to TRBJ1-2; D remains ambiguous. The germline gives CDR1 MGHRA, CDR2 YSYEKL. The CDR3 totals 13 residues. The ends were cut back, 4 bases at V and 5 bases at J, with 11 bases in the middle. The CDR3 region is CASSRTLEYGYTF. CDR3 bases: TGCGCCAGCAGCCGTACCCTGGAGTATGGCTACACCTTC.

The chain has TRBV6-2 or TRBV6-3 and TRBJ1-2; D remains unclear. This CDR3 spans 15 amino acids. V lost 0 bases and J 2 bases, leaving 10 bases between the germline ends. From germline, CDR1 is MNHEY and CDR2 SVGEGT. This CDR3 is CASSYSQTLNYGYTF. CDR3 in DNA: TGTGCCAGCAGTTACTCTCAGACTTTAAACTATGGCTACACCTTC.

The chain is built from TRBV15 and TRBJ1-6; TRBD1 matches at 9 bases. This CDR3 is 15 amino acids long. Germline trimming cut 3 bases from V and 7 bases from J; bases unmatched to any gene: 4. The germline V gene encodes CDR1 LNHNV and CDR2 YYDKDF (reference sequence). The CDR3 sequence is CATSSKGTGNSPLHF. CDR3 DNA: TGTGCCACCAGCAGCAAAGGGACAGGGAATTCACCCCTCCACTTT.

This clone was seen more than once but under ten times. The chain carries TRBV5-1 and TRBJ1-1, with TRBD1 as a possible D gene (5 bases). This CDR3 spans 13 amino acids. Germline V gene lookup returns CDR1 SGHRS and CDR2 YFSETQ. Trimming took 2 bases from V and 3 from J, leaving 8 bases between them. The DNA of the CDR3 is TGCGCCAGCAGCTTCAGGGAAGACACTGAAGCTTTCTTT. Residues: CASSFREDTEAFF. The whole variable domain, remainder taken from reference TRBV5-1 and TRBJ1-1, is KAGVTQTPRYLIKTRGQQVTLSCSPISGHRSVSWYQQTPGQGLQFLFEYFSETQRNKGNFPGRFSGRQFSNSRSEMNVSTLELGDSALYLCASSFREDTEAFFGQGTRLTVV.

This clone is a singleton in its sample. The chain uses TRBV5-4 and TRBJ2-5; 9 nucleotides match TRBD1. The CDR3 contains 16 residues. The V and J ends lost 3 bases and 5 bases, in that order; junction bases with no gene match: 11. Germline CDR1 SGHNT, CDR2 YYREEE (reference sequence). Written as DNA, the CDR3 is TGTGCCAGCAGCTCCGGGACAGGGAATTATTGGGAGACCCAGTACTTC. Protein sequence: CASSSGTGNYWETQYF.

The rearrangement joins TRBV5-6 to TRBJ2-1; D is uncertain. CDR1 SGHDT and CDR2 YYEEEE come from the germline V gene. V was cut by 3 bases and J by 6 bases, with 16 bases left in between. The CDR3 covers 15 residues. DNA for the CDR3: TGTGCCAGCAGCTCGACGATGGCGACGGGCAATGAGCAGTTCTTC. It codes for CASSSTMATGNEQFF.

The chain carries TRBV5-1 and TRBJ1-1; TRBD1 aligns across 7 bases. CDR3 size: 15 residues. Germline-derived CDR1 and CDR2 are SGHRS and YFSETQ. Germline trimming cut 4 bases from V and 4 bases from J; bases unmatched to any gene: 10. The CDR3 here is CASSGLTGSTTEAFF. In nucleotides, the CDR3 is TGCGCCAGCAGCGGCCTGACAGGGTCCACCACTGAAGCTTTCTTT.

The chain is built from TRBV5-1 and TRBJ2-1, with TRBD2 identical over 8 bases. CDR1 is SGHRS, CDR2 YFSETQ, per germline. J gave up 5 bases and V 4 bases, and 14 bases lay outside the gene matches. The CDR3 extends over 17 amino acids. The CDR3 nucleotides read TGCGCCAGCAGCCCACTAGCGGCACCGTCGGAGGACAATGAGCAGTTCTTC. It yields the protein CASSPLAAPSEDNEQFF.

The rearrangement links TRBV28 to TRBJ1-2; D unresolved. From germline, CDR1 is MDHEN and CDR2 SYDVKM. CDR3 length equals 14 residues. V lost 2 bases to trimming and J lost 1 base, with 8 bases between them. The CDR3 loop reads CASSLVSVNYGYTF. The DNA of the CDR3 is TGTGCCAGCAGTTTAGTATCGGTTAACTATGGCTACACCTTC.

J is TRBJ1-1 and V is TRBV5-1, with TRBD1 identical over 7 bases. From germline, CDR1 is SGHRS and CDR2 YFSETQ. With 4 bases clipped from V and 0 bases from J, the junction kept 9 bases outside the gene matches. This CDR3 contains 16 residues. Here the CDR3 reads CASSRKPTGMNTEAFF. CDR3 in DNA: TGCGCCAGCAGCCGGAAACCGACAGGGATGAACACTGAAGCTTTCTTT.

This chain connects TRBV28 to TRBJ1-2, with 8 bases fitting TRBD1. Germline CDR1 is MDHEN and CDR2 is SYDVKM. The V gene end was trimmed by 6 bases and the J gene end by 3 bases; junction bases not matched to a gene: 6. The CDR3 length is 14 residues. The DNA of the CDR3 is TGTGCCAGCAGGCCACAGGGGGGGGACTATGGCTACACCTTC. Translated, it gives CASRPQGGDYGYTF.

The chain has TRBV7-2 and TRBJ2-7; TRBD1 matches 9 bases. The CDR3 has 15 residues. The germline V gene encodes CDR1 SGHTA and CDR2 FQGNSA. With 5 bases clipped from V and 0 bases from J, the junction kept 5 bases outside the gene matches. CDR3 sequence (DNA): TGTGCCAGCAGCACCGGACAGGGGAGCTCCTACGAGCAGTACTTC. Protein: CASSTGQGSSYEQYF.

The V call is TRBV4-1, the J call TRBJ1-1; a weak D match, TRBD1 (5 bases). Germline V lookup: CDR1 MGHRA, CDR2 YSYEKL. V lost 1 base and J 2 bases, leaving 11 bases between the germline ends. The CDR3 totals 15 residues. CDR3 DNA: TGCGCCAGCAGCCAAGTAATAGGGGAAAACACTGAAGCTTTCTTT. Amino acid sequence: CASSQVIGENTEAFF.

This clone was observed a few times. The J gene is TRBJ1-2, the V gene TRBV9; 10 bases align to TRBD1. Germline CDR1 and CDR2: SGDLS and YYNGEE. CDR3 length: 18 amino acids. J gave up 0 bases and V 4 bases, and 12 bases lay outside the gene matches. This chain's CDR3 is CASSTPLAGQGTNYGYTF. The CDR3, as DNA: TGTGCCAGCAGCACTCCACTCGCGGGACAGGGGACTAACTATGGCTACACCTTC. The whole variable domain, remainder taken from reference TRBV9 and TRBJ1-2, is DSGVTQTPKHLITATGQRVTLRCSPRSGDLSVYWYQQSLDQGLQFLIQYYNGEERAKGNILERFSAQQFPDLHSELNLSSLELGDSALYFCASSTPLAGQGTNYGYTFGSGTRLTVV.

The chain is built from TRBV30 and TRBJ1-2; 12 nucleotides agree with TRBD1. After removal of 0 bases from V and 7 bases from J, the junction contained 12 bases not matched to a gene. The CDR3 is made up of 17 amino acids. Germline CDR1 and CDR2: GTSNPN and SVGIG (reference sequence). The CDR3 region has the DNA TGTGCCTGGAGTGTTGTGGGACAGGGGGCCCCCCGGGGTGGCTACACCTTC. This gives the protein CAWSVVGQGAPRGGYTF.

This rearrangement joins TRBV28 to TRBJ1-2; 7 positions agree with TRBD1. The CDR3 is made up of 12 amino acids. V trimming: 5 bases; J trimming: 7 bases; junction bases outside the gene matches: 4. CDR1 and CDR2 (germline): MDHEN, SYDVKM. The CDR3 region is CASSIPGGGYTF. DNA for the CDR3: TGTGCCAGCAGTATACCAGGGGGTGGCTACACCTTC.

The chain combines TRBV5-5 with TRBJ2-1, with D maybe TRBD2 (6 bases). Trimming took off 1 base at V and 2 bases at J, with 10 bases between the two ends. Germline values: CDR1 SGHKS, CDR2 YYEKEE (reference sequence). CDR3 size: 15 residues. CDR3 sequence (DNA): TGTGCCAGCAGCTTGACCGGGAGTACCTACAATGAGCAGTTCTTC. This encodes CASSLTGSTYNEQFF. Combining the CDR3 with reference TRBV5-5 and TRBJ2-1 gives the whole variable domain DAGVTQSPTHLIKTRGQQVTLRCSPISGHKSVSWYQQVLGQGPQFIFQYYEKEERGRGNFPDRFSARQFPNYSSELNVNALLLGDSALYLCASSLTGSTYNEQFFGPGTRLTVL.

The J gene is TRBJ1-3, the V gene TRBV14; 7 bases align to TRBD1. Germline V gene data show CDR1 as SGHDN and CDR2 as FVKESK. The CDR3 runs 18 residues. The V gene end was trimmed by 4 bases and the J gene end by 4 bases; junction bases not matched to a gene: 16. The CDR3 DNA is TGTGCCAGCAGCCCTGAAACAGGGGACTGGGTTTTCGGAAACACCATATATTTT. This translates into CASSPETGDWVFGNTIYF.

V usage is TRBV5-5 and J usage is TRBJ2-3; D possibly corresponds to TRBD1 (5 bases). Germline assignment: CDR1 SGHKS and CDR2 YYEKEE (reference sequence). V was shortened by 3 bases and J by 2 bases, with 13 bases between the two germline ends. CDR3 length: 15 residues. This chain's CDR3 is CASSSQIGVTDTQYF. In nucleotides, the CDR3 is TGTGCCAGCAGCTCCCAAATAGGGGTCACAGATACGCAGTATTTT.

This rearrangement joins TRBV6-1 to TRBJ2-7; 8 bases are shared with TRBD2. The V segment lost 4 bases and the J segment 3 bases; nucleotides outside the gene matches: 11. Germline V CDR1 and CDR2: MNHNS, SASEGT. CDR3 length equals 16 residues. CDR3 residues: CASSVYQRELGYEQYF. The CDR3 DNA follows: TGTGCCAGCAGTGTTTACCAGCGGGAGTTGGGCTACGAGCAGTACTTC.

This clone was recorded once. The rearrangement joins TRBV30 to TRBJ1-6, with D possibly TRBD1 on 6 matching bases. The CDR3 length is 15 residues. The germline CDR1 and CDR2 sequences are GTSNPN and SVGIG (reference sequence). V lost 2 bases, J lost 5 bases, and 13 bases lay in between. The CDR3 here is CAWSYFTGNNSPLHF. CDR3 DNA: TGTGCCTGGAGTTACTTCACAGGGAATAATTCACCCCTCCACTTT.

V and J are TRBV19 and TRBJ2-7; 9 bases match TRBD1. V gave up 6 bases and J gave up 3 bases; unmatched junction bases: 9. Per the germline V gene, CDR1 is LNHDA and CDR2 is SQIVND (reference sequence). The CDR3 consists of 15 residues. Here the CDR3 reads CASSAGTGMSYEQYF. In DNA, the CDR3 is TGTGCCAGTAGCGCCGGGACAGGGATGAGCTACGAGCAGTACTTC.

V usage is TRBV5-1 and J usage is TRBJ2-3; 12 positions match TRBD2. V was pared by 5 bases and J by 4 bases, with 5 bases of the junction left unmatched. The CDR3 consists of 15 residues. The germline gives CDR1 SGHRS, CDR2 YFSETQ. DNA for the CDR3: TGCGCCAGCAGGCCGACTAGCGGGAGTCCAGATACGCAGTATTTT. Translation gives CASRPTSGSPDTQYF.